A selection of T cell receptor beta chains follows, all from one sample in a study of blood T cell repertoires in COVID-19. Profiling relied on immunoSEQ multiplex PCR, and the TCRdb table lists in-frame clones only, not all of them. The sample carries under 20,000 clones, 70% to 90% recorded once. Sequenced material: peripheral blood. These receptors originate from a man aged 55 to 70 with acute or convalescent COVID-19. CDR3s leave out the opening cysteine and the closing phenylalanine or tryptophan. Fields, in order: V gene, J gene, CDR3 protein.

TRBV30,TRBJ2-7,AWSVGGQGPYEQY
TRBV7-9,TRBJ1-1,ASSLVGGIAEAF
TRBV6-1,TRBJ1-1,ASSEVGRTEAF
TRBV20-1,TRBJ2-1,SASSGTSGDNEQF
TRBV4-1,TRBJ1-1,ASSQDSAEAEAF
TRBV5-4,TRBJ2-2,ASSLQGANTGELF
TRBV19,TRBJ2-5,ASSITGFGETQY
TRBV6-5,TRBJ2-2,ASSSGPGSGELF
TRBV30,TRBJ1-4,AWAQGRDEKLF
TRBV5-5,TRBJ2-1,ASSSYSGSTNEQF
TRBV12-3/TRBV12-4,TRBJ2-7,ASSRQGTYEQY